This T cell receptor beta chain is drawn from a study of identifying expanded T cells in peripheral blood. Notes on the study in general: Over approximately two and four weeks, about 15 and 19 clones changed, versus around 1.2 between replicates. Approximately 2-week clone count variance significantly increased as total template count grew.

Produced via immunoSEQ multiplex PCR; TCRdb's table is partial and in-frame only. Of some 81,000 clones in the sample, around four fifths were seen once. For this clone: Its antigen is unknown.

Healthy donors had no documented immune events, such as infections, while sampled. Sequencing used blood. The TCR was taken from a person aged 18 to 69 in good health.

CDR3 nucleotides: TGTGCCAGCAGCTTGTGGGGAGGGAACACTGAAGCTTTCTTT. It is translated as CASSLWGGNTEAFF. The gene calls are TRBV5-6 and TRBJ1-1, with D unresolved. Germline V gene sequence: CDR1 SGHDT, CDR2 YYEEEE. V shed 1 base and J shed 1 base, with 8 bases lying between them. CDR3 size: 14 residues.